This TCR beta chain emerged from a study of cytomegalovirus exposure and HLA in healthy donors. This clone was recorded once. Its target is unknown. Measured with immunoSEQ multiplex PCR; TCRdb has only the in-frame clones, and not every one. This table has about 180,000 clones, around nine tenths appearing once. Germline CDR1 is LGHNA and CDR2 is YNFKEQ. Trimming left V 0 bases short and J 0 bases short, with 12 bases between. The CDR3 has 17 residues. Points from the study as a whole: The listing of 150 to 200 TCR beta chains classed them as cytomegalovirus-associated.

Among the 120 subjects of the validation cohort, separate from the approximately 670-subject first cohort, were the donors. The rearrangement joins TRBV4-2 to TRBJ1-3; no reliable D call. The TCR was taken from a man younger than 30 in good health and CMV-seropositive. Sample: PBMCs. CDR3 sequence: CASSQDNIGDSGNTIYF. The CDR3, as DNA: TGTGCCAGCAGCCAAGATAACATCGGAGACTCTGGAAACACCATATATTTT.